The 20 T cell receptor beta chains below were found in one sample sequenced in a study of blood T cell repertoires in COVID-19. Some clones are missing from TCRdb's copy, which holds only in-frame ones; the method was immunoSEQ multiplex PCR. The sample has 55,000 to 75,000 clones, roughly 77% seen once. The sample comprised peripheral blood. These receptors came from a human donor in a cohort sampled during active COVID-19.

This chain joins TRBV27 and TRBJ1-6, with 9 nucleotides matching TRBD1. Germline V lookup: CDR1 MNHEY, CDR2 SMNVEV (reference sequence). The CDR3 is 15 amino acids. V lost 1 base, J lost 8 bases, and 3 bases stayed unmatched. The DNA for the CDR3 is TGTGCCAGCAGTTTATTCGGGACAGGGCATTCACCCCTCCACTTT. Its protein product is CASSLFGTGHSPLHF.

V and J are TRBV11-2 and TRBJ2-7; 7 bases line up with TRBD2. The germline V gene encodes CDR1 SGHAT and CDR2 FQNNGV. Trimming cost V 6 bases and J 4 bases; bases outside gene matches: 9. CDR3 size: 14 residues. The CDR3 nucleotides read TGTGCCAGCAGTTCCGGGACTAAAGTTTACGAGCAGTACTTC. Translating gives CASSSGTKVYEQYF.

This clone was observed many times. This sequence joins TRBV28 and TRBJ2-1; D may be TRBD1 (7 bases). The CDR3 length is 18 residues. CDR1 and CDR2 from the germline V gene are MDHEN and SYDVKM. The V end lost 4 bases, the J end lost 1 base, and 20 bases lay between the germline ends. This chain's CDR3 is CASSSSTGSGSSYNEQFF. CDR3 nucleotides: TGTGCCAGCAGTTCCTCGACAGGGTCCGGGAGTTCCTACAATGAGCAGTTCTTC.

The chain uses TRBV6-2 or TRBV6-3 and TRBJ2-7, with D hard to call. Germline V CDR1 and CDR2: MNHEY, SVGEGT. V was trimmed by 6 bases and J by 4 bases, leaving 10 bases between them. The CDR3 loop spans 12 amino acids. In nucleotides, the CDR3 is TGTGCCAGCAGCTTTTCAACTTACGAGCAGTACTTC. The encoded protein is CASSFSTYEQYF.

The chain recombines TRBV13 with TRBJ2-3; 10 bases are a match to TRBD2. This CDR3 contains 15 residues. V gave up 4 bases and J gave up 4 bases; unmatched junction bases: 5. Germline V lookup: CDR1 PRHDT, CDR2 FYEKMQ (reference sequence). CDR3 residues: CASSSSGRGSDTQYF. The CDR3, as DNA: TGTGCCAGCAGCTCTAGCGGGAGAGGGTCAGATACGCAGTATTTT.

This clone was seen just once. J is TRBJ2-1 and V is TRBV5-6; tentatively, D is TRBD2 (6 bases). The CDR3 totals 16 residues. Trimming removed 2 bases from V and 0 bases from J, with 12 bases in between. The V gene's germline CDR1 is SGHDT and CDR2 YYEEEE. Written as DNA, the CDR3 is TGTGCCAGCAGCTTAGCGGGCCTGAGCTCCTACAATGAGCAGTTCTTC. This codes for CASSLAGLSSYNEQFF.

This clone was seen more than once but under ten times. The chain joins TRBV27 to TRBJ1-2; TRBD1 is a possible D gene (6 bases). Trimming removed 5 bases at V and 4 bases at J, with 11 bases between. The CDR3 runs to 13 residues. From germline, CDR1 is MNHEY and CDR2 SMNVEV (reference sequence). CDR3 DNA sequence: TGTGCCAGCAGTCCGGACAGCATCTATGGCTACACCTTC. Amino acid sequence: CASSPDSIYGYTF.

The sample holds one count of this clone. The rearrangement links TRBV4-2 to TRBJ2-1; perhaps TRBD2 as D (6 bases). Trimming pared 5 bases from V and 10 bases from J, leaving 15 bases between. The CDR3 loop spans 13 amino acids. Germline V CDR1 and CDR2: LGHNA, YNFKEQ. CDR3 sequence reads: CASSSWGEREQFF. For the CDR3, the DNA is TGTGCCAGCAGCTCCTGGGGGGAACGGGAGCAGTTCTTC.

The chain joins TRBV4-2 to TRBJ2-3; 8 bases line up with TRBD1. With V trimmed by 3 bases and J by 3 bases, 5 bases remained unmatched. This CDR3 spans 15 amino acids. The germline V gene has CDR1 LGHNA and CDR2 YNFKEQ. The CDR3 coding sequence is TGTGCCAGCAGCCAGACAGGGGACGGGACAGATACGCAGTATTTT. Its protein is CASSQTGDGTDTQYF.

CDR3: CSVEVGFRDNTEAFF. CDR3 DNA sequence: TGCAGCGTTGAAGTTGGATTCAGGGATAACACTGAAGCTTTCTTT. The rearrangement uses TRBV29-1 and TRBJ1-1, with a weak D call TRBD1 (5 bases). Looked up from germline, CDR1 is SQVTM and CDR2 is ANQGSEA. V lost 1 base to trimming and J lost 2 bases, with 14 bases between them. The CDR3 runs to 15 residues.

This clone was seen a single time. Here the CDR3 reads CASIRGGQAEAFF. In nucleotides, the CDR3 is TGTGCCAGCATCCGGGGGGGTCAAGCTGAAGCTTTCTTT. V gene TRBV6-6 combines with J gene TRBJ1-1, with D possibly being TRBD1 (5 bases). The germline V gene encodes CDR1 MNHNY and CDR2 SVGAGI (reference sequence). Trimming cost V 7 bases and J 6 bases, with 15 bases left between them. The CDR3 covers 13 residues.

The gene calls are TRBV21-1 and TRBJ1-2; TRBD1, the table's D call, lacks a check against the DNA. TRBV21-1 is tagged as a pseudogene. There are 15 residues in the CDR3. CDR3 protein: CASSPHSQGNYGYTF. Written as DNA, the CDR3 is TGTGCCAGTTCACCTCACTCACAGGGTAACTATGGCTACACCTTC.

V and J are TRBV6-6 and TRBJ2-7; D is perhaps TRBD2 (6 bases). The germline V gene encodes CDR1 MNHNY and CDR2 SVGAGI (reference sequence). This CDR3 is built from 13 residues. V was trimmed by 8 bases and J by 2 bases, leaving 13 bases between them. CDR3 in amino acids: CASGGERAYEQYF. The CDR3, as DNA: TGTGCCAGCGGGGGAGAGCGGGCCTACGAGCAGTACTTC.

This clone was counted only a few times. The chain is built from TRBV30 and TRBJ2-1, with TRBD2 matching over 15 bases. V lost 5 bases, J lost 4 bases, and 9 bases stayed unmatched. From germline, CDR1 is GTSNPN and CDR2 SVGIG (reference sequence). The CDR3 consists of 17 residues. CDR3 sequence reads: CAWSPGGLAGGYNEQFF. The CDR3 DNA follows: TGTGCCTGGTCCCCCGGGGGACTAGCGGGAGGATACAATGAGCAGTTCTTC.

The chain uses TRBV6-1 and TRBJ2-7; 11 positions agree with TRBD1. V shed 2 bases, J shed 4 bases, and the junction held 10 bases outside the gene matches. Germline loops: CDR1 MNHNS, CDR2 SASEGT. The CDR3 has 17 amino acids. CDR3 sequence (DNA): TGTGCCAGCAGTGAAAAAGGGAGGACAGGGGGCGGATACGAGCAGTACTTC. Encoded protein: CASSEKGRTGGGYEQYF.

This clone was seen a single time. The chain couples TRBV6-2 or TRBV6-3 to TRBJ2-7; D is perhaps TRBD2 (5 bases). V was cut by 2 bases and J by 0 bases, with 5 bases left in between. In germline, CDR1 is MNHEY, CDR2 SVGEGT. This CDR3 comprises 13 residues. CDR3 in amino acids: CASSYRGSYEQYF. The CDR3, as DNA: TGTGCCAGCAGTTACCGGGGCTCCTACGAGCAGTACTTC.

This clone was observed once. The chain recombines TRBV13 with TRBJ1-5; D may be TRBD1 (6 bases). This CDR3 is 17 amino acids long. The germline V gene encodes CDR1 PRHDT and CDR2 FYEKMQ (reference sequence). Trimming took 5 bases from V and 1 from J, leaving 18 bases between them. The CDR3 bases are TGTGCCAGCAGCGGGCCGGCGGCAGGGGAGAGCAATCAGCCCCAGCATTTT. It translates to CASSGPAAGESNQPQHF.

The chain couples TRBV28 to TRBJ2-3; D is undetermined. Germline lookup yields CDR1 MDHEN and CDR2 SYDVKM. V dropped 8 bases and J dropped 3 bases, with 15 bases sitting between them. CDR3 length equals 14 residues. The DNA of the CDR3 is TGTGCCAGCGAAGACGGGTCGATTACAGATACGCAGTATTTT. Encoded protein: CASEDGSITDTQYF.

This chain joins TRBV2 and TRBJ2-5; 12 nucleotides line up with TRBD2. Germline V lookup: CDR1 SNHLY, CDR2 FYNNEI. J was trimmed by 4 bases and V by 5 bases; bases with no gene match: 8. This CDR3 spans 16 amino acids. CDR3 nucleotides: TGTGCCAGCAGTTCCCTAGCGGGAGGGCCCCGAGAGACCCAGTACTTC. Its protein is CASSSLAGGPRETQYF.

The J gene is TRBJ2-7, the V gene TRBV11-1; 7 bases match TRBD1. The CDR3 is 15 amino acids. V trimming: 4 bases; J trimming: 4 bases; junction bases outside the gene matches: 10. Germline V gives CDR1 SGHAT, CDR2 FQDESV (reference sequence). The CDR3 is CASSSRYQGQYEQYF. The CDR3 DNA sequence: TGTGCCAGCAGCTCACGATATCAGGGACAGTACGAGCAGTACTTC.